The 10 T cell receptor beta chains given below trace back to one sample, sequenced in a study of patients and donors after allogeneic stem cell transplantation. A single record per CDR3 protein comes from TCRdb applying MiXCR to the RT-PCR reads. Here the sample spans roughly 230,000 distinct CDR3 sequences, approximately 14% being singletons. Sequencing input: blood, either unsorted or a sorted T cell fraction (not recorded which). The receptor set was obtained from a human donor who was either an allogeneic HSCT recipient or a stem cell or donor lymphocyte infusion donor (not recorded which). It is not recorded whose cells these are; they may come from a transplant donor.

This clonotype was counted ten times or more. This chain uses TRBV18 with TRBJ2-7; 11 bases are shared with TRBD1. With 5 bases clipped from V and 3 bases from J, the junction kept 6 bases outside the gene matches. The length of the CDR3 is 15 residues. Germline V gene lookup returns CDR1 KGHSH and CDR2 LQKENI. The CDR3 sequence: CASSKSGTGGYEQYF. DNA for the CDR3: TGTGCCAGCTCAAAATCTGGGACAGGGGGCTACGAGCAGTACTTC.

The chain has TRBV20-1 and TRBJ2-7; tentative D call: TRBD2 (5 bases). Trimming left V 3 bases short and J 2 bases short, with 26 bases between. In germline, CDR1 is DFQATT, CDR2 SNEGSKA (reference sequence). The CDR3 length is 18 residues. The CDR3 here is CSARASYQSGGSAYEQYF. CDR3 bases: TGCAGTGCTAGGGCTTCTTACCAATCCGGAGGCAGCGCCTACGAGCAGTACTTC.

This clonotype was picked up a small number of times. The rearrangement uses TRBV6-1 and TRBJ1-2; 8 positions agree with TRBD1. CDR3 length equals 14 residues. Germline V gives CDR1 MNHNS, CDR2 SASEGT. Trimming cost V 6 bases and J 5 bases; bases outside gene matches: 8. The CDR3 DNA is TGTGCCAGCAGGGACGGGACAGGTCCTTATGGCTACACCTTC. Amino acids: CASRDGTGPYGYTF.

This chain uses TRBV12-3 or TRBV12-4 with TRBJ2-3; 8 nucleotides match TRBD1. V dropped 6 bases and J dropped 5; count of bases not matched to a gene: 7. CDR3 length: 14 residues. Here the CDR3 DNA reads TGTGCCAGCAGCCCGGGACAGGCAAAAGATACGCAGTATTTT. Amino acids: CASSPGQAKDTQYF.

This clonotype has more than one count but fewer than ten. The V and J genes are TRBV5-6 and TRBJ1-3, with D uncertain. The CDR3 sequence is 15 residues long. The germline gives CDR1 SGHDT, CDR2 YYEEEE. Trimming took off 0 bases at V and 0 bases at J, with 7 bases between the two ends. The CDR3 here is CASSLEDYSGNTIYF. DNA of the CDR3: TGTGCCAGCAGCTTGGAAGATTACTCTGGAAACACCATATATTTT. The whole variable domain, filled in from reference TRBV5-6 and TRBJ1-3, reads DAGVTQSPTHLIKTRGQQVTLRCSPKSGHDTVSWYQQALGQGPQFIFQYYEEEERQRGNFPDRFSGHQFPNYSSELNVNALLLGDSALYLCASSLEDYSGNTIYFGEGSWLTVV.

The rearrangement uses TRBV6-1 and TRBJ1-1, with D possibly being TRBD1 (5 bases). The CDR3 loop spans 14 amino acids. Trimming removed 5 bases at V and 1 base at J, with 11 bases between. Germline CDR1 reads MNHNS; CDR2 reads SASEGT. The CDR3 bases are TGTGCCAGCAGTCGAGAGACAGAGAACACTGAAGCTTTCTTT. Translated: CASSRETENTEAFF.

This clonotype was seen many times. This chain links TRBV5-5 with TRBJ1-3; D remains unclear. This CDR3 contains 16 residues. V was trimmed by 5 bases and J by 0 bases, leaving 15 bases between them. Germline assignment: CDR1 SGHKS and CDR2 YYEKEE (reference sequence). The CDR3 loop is CASSGERALSGNTIYF. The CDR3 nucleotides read TGTGCCAGCAGTGGAGAACGGGCTCTCTCTGGAAACACCATATATTTT.

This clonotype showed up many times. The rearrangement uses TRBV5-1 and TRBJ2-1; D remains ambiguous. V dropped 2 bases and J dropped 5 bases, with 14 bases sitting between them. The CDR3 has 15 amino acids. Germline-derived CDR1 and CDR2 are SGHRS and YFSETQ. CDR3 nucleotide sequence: TGCGCCAGCAGCTTTTCCCCGGAGCCCCACAATGAGCAGTTCTTC. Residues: CASSFSPEPHNEQFF.

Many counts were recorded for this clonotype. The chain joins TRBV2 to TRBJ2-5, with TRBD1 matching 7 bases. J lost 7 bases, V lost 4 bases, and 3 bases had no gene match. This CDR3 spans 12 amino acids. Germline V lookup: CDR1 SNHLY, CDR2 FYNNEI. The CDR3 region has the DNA TGTGCCAGCAGTGGACAGGGTGTGACCCAGTACTTC. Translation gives CASSGQGVTQYF.

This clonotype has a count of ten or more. CDR3 bases: TGTGCCATCAGTGCATCACGCTACGAGCAGTACTTC. This translates into CAISASRYEQYF. This chain uses TRBV10-3 with TRBJ2-7; D unresolved. The germline gives CDR1 ENHRY, CDR2 SYGVKD. The CDR3 extends over 12 amino acids. Trimming took 4 bases from V and 3 from J, leaving 7 bases between them.